The 20 T cell receptor beta chains below come from one sample, sequenced in a study of control samples from healthy donors and cancer patients. Sequenced by immunoSEQ multiplex PCR; TCRdb stores in-frame clones only, minus some. The sample contains roughly 100,000 clones, 80% to 90% of which appear only once. Sequencing input: blood. These receptors were collected from a woman aged 50 to 60 in good health.

The V gene is TRBV7-3, the J gene TRBJ2-2, with TRBD2 matching 10 bases. Per the germline V gene, CDR1 is SGHTA and CDR2 is FQGTGA. The trim removed 2 bases at V and 0 bases at J, leaving 3 bases unmatched. The CDR3 runs to 17 residues. This chain's CDR3 is CASSLPAGGSNTGELFF. The CDR3 bases are TGTGCCAGCAGCTTACCAGCGGGAGGGTCGAACACCGGGGAGCTGTTTTTT. The entire variable domain, with the rest obtained from reference TRBV7-3 and TRBJ2-2, is as follows: GAGVSQTPSNKVTEKGKYVELRCDPISGHTALYWYRQSLGQGPEFLIYFQGTGAADDSGLPNDRFFAVRPEGSVSTLKIQRTERGDSAVYLCASSLPAGGSNTGELFFGEGSRLTVL.

The gene calls are TRBV7-3 and TRBJ2-4, with D maybe TRBD1 (6 bases). The CDR3 extends over 13 amino acids. V lost 1 base and J lost 9, with 10 bases in between. CDR1 and CDR2 (germline): SGHTA, FQGTGA. In nucleotides, the CDR3 is TGTGCCAGCAGCTTAAACAGGGAAGGCATTCAGTACTTC. Translating gives CASSLNREGIQYF.

Remarks on this clone: In the same sample, other DNA sequences code for this CDR3. This chain connects TRBV2 to TRBJ2-5; 9 bases are shared with TRBD2. J gave up 4 bases and V 8 bases, and 8 bases lay outside the gene matches. The CDR3 length is 14 residues. Germline lookup yields CDR1 SNHLY and CDR2 FYNNEI. CDR3 nucleotides: TGTGCCAGCGGTGGGCGGGGGGGCCGAGAGACCCAGTACTTC. Translated, it gives CASGGRGGRETQYF. The variable domain in full, with the rest retrieved from reference TRBV2 and TRBJ2-5, is EPEVTQTPSHQVTQMGQEVILRCVPISNHLYFYWYRQILGQKVEFLVSFYNNEISEKSEIFDDQFSVERPDGSNFTLKIRSTKLEDSAMYFCASGGRGGRETQYFGPGTRLLVL.

V gene TRBV9 combines with J gene TRBJ1-4; TRBD1 matches 7 bases. Per germline, CDR1 SGDLS and CDR2 YYNGEE. J gave up 7 bases and V 2 bases, and 8 bases lay outside the gene matches. This CDR3 has 15 residues. CDR3 region: CASSVQTGRGEKLFF. The CDR3 region has the DNA TGTGCCAGCAGCGTCCAGACAGGGAGGGGTGAAAAACTGTTTTTT.

Comment on this clone: At the DNA level, this CDR3 is encoded by other sequences in the same sample as well. The chain has TRBV24-1 and TRBJ2-7, with 9 nucleotides matching TRBD1. After removal of 4 bases from V and 4 bases from J, the junction contained 4 bases not matched to a gene. CDR1 and CDR2 from the germline V gene are KGHDR and SFDVKD. This CDR3 spans 14 amino acids. CDR3 residues: CATSESGQGYEQYF. Here the CDR3 DNA reads TGTGCCACCAGTGAGTCCGGACAGGGGTACGAGCAGTACTTC.

This chain links TRBV19 with TRBJ2-7; D ambiguous. CDR3 size: 14 residues. Trimming removed 5 bases at V and 2 bases at J, with 13 bases between. CDR1 and CDR2 from the germline V gene are LNHDA and SQIVND (reference sequence). In nucleotides, the CDR3 is TGTGCCAGTAGTCCGACGGGCCTTGCCTACGAGCAGTACTTC. Protein: CASSPTGLAYEQYF.

This clone has only a few counts. This chain links TRBV7-8 with TRBJ1-5, with D tentatively TRBD1 (6 bases). Per the germline V gene, CDR1 is SGHVS and CDR2 is FQNEAQ. This CDR3 spans 15 amino acids. Trimming removed 1 base at V and 3 bases at J, with 10 bases between. The CDR3: CASSLGRGYNQPQHF. Here the CDR3 DNA reads TGTGCCAGCAGCTTAGGCAGGGGCTACAATCAGCCCCAGCATTTT.

The rearrangement uses TRBV4-3 and TRBJ1-3; D not resolved. The CDR3 sequence is 15 residues long. Trimming stripped 4 bases from V and 0 bases from J, with 10 bases between. Germline CDR1 is LGHNA and CDR2 is YSLEER. The CDR3 nucleotides are TGCGCCAGCAGCCGAGACACCGTCTCTGGAAACACCATATATTTT. Encoded protein: CASSRDTVSGNTIYF.

The chain joins TRBV2 to TRBJ1-6; tentatively, D is TRBD1 (6 bases). Germline V CDR1 and CDR2: SNHLY, FYNNEI. Trimming removed 8 bases from V and 5 bases from J, with 10 bases in between. The length of the CDR3 is 13 residues. The CDR3 here is CASGTTHNSPLHF. In nucleotides, the CDR3 is TGTGCCAGCGGGACAACCCATAATTCACCCCTCCACTTT.

The V gene is TRBV6-5, the J gene TRBJ1-5, with D perhaps matching TRBD1 (6 bases). This CDR3 spans 15 amino acids. V shed 6 bases and J shed 0 bases, with 12 bases lying between them. Germline V gene data show CDR1 as MNHEY and CDR2 as SVGAGI. The CDR3 DNA reads TGTGCCAGCAGACGACAGGTTTATAGCAATCAGCCCCAGCATTTT. The encoded protein is CASRRQVYSNQPQHF.

This CDR3 is CASSLGLASYNEQFF. The CDR3 region has the DNA TGTGCCAGCAGCTTAGGACTCGCATCCTACAATGAGCAGTTCTTC. The chain links TRBV7-2 to TRBJ2-1; D not certain. The CDR3 totals 15 residues. Germline CDR1 is SGHTA and CDR2 is FQGNSA. Trimming took 1 base from V and 1 from J, leaving 8 bases between them.

V is TRBV24-1 and J is TRBJ1-2, with TRBD1 matching over 10 bases. This CDR3 has 15 residues. CDR1 and CDR2 from the germline V gene are KGHDR and SFDVKD. V was pared by 2 bases and J by 7 bases, with 6 bases of the junction left unmatched. DNA for the CDR3: TGTGCCACCAGTGATTCGACAGGGGGCTTTAGTGGCTACACCTTC. Translating it yields CATSDSTGGFSGYTF.

This clone has more than one count but fewer than ten. V is TRBV29-1 and J is TRBJ2-3, with TRBD1 identical over 9 bases. The CDR3 spans 13 residues. Per germline, CDR1 SQVTM and CDR2 ANQGSEA. V trimming: 7 bases; J trimming: 3 bases; junction bases outside the gene matches: 5. The CDR3 DNA is TGCAGCGGGAGACAGGGGGATACAGATACGCAGTATTTT. It translates to CSGRQGDTDTQYF.

This chain links TRBV2 with TRBJ1-2; perhaps TRBD1 as D (6 bases). The ends were cut back, 6 bases at V and 1 base at J, with 12 bases in the middle. The germline V gene encodes CDR1 SNHLY and CDR2 FYNNEI. The CDR3 runs to 14 residues. In DNA form, the CDR3 reads TGTGCCAGCAGCCTCTCCAGGGGTAACTATGGCTACACCTTC. Protein sequence: CASSLSRGNYGYTF.

V and J are TRBV6-5 and TRBJ1-1; 7 nucleotides align to TRBD1. Germline trimming cut 6 bases from V and 5 bases from J; bases unmatched to any gene: 9. Germline CDR1 MNHEY, CDR2 SVGAGI. This CDR3 is 14 amino acids long. CDR3 amino acids: CASSLDRVETEAFF. CDR3 coding DNA: TGTGCCAGCAGCCTCGACAGGGTGGAGACTGAAGCTTTCTTT.

This sequence joins TRBV7-8 and TRBJ2-1; D is possibly TRBD1 (6 bases). This CDR3 region has 13 residues. Per germline, CDR1 SGHVS and CDR2 FQNEAQ. V gave up 5 bases and J gave up 4 bases, with 9 bases separating them. The CDR3: CASSVTGYNEQFF. CDR3 bases: TGTGCCAGCAGCGTGACAGGTTACAATGAGCAGTTCTTC.

The sample holds a few counts of this clone. This sequence joins TRBV9 and TRBJ2-3, with TRBD2 identical over 9 bases. The V gene's germline CDR1 is SGDLS and CDR2 YYNGEE. This CDR3 is built from 20 residues. With V trimmed by 0 bases and J by 5 bases, 19 bases remained unmatched. The DNA for the CDR3 is TGTGCCAGCAGCGTAGAAAGTTTAAGTCCTAGCGGGGATTCCAGAGATACGCAGTATTTT. This translates into CASSVESLSPSGDSRDTQYF.

This chain connects TRBV4-3 to TRBJ2-3, with 9 positions matching TRBD1. V gave up 3 bases and J gave up 4 bases; unmatched junction bases: 5. CDR3 size: 15 residues. The germline CDR1 and CDR2 sequences are LGHNA and YSLEER. The CDR3 bases are TGCGCCAGCAGCCAGGGACAGGGAGGTGCAGATACGCAGTATTTT. This translates into CASSQGQGGADTQYF.

V is TRBV7-2 and J is TRBJ2-1, with 8 bases matching TRBD2. This CDR3 comprises 13 residues. The V gene's germline CDR1 is SGHTA and CDR2 FQGNSA. V lost 5 bases to trimming and J lost 9 bases; unmatched junction nucleotides: 6. The CDR3 is CASSQTSVGEQFF. CDR3 DNA: TGTGCCAGCAGCCAGACTAGCGTGGGTGAGCAGTTCTTC.

The chain recombines TRBV27 with TRBJ2-7, with TRBD1 identical over 7 bases. J lost 4 bases, V lost 6 bases, and 9 bases had no gene match. Germline loops: CDR1 MNHEY, CDR2 SMNVEV (reference sequence). The CDR3 extends over 14 amino acids. The CDR3 DNA sequence: TGTGCCAGCAGCACCGGACAGGCGAAGTACGAGCAGTACTTC. Its protein product is CASSTGQAKYEQYF.